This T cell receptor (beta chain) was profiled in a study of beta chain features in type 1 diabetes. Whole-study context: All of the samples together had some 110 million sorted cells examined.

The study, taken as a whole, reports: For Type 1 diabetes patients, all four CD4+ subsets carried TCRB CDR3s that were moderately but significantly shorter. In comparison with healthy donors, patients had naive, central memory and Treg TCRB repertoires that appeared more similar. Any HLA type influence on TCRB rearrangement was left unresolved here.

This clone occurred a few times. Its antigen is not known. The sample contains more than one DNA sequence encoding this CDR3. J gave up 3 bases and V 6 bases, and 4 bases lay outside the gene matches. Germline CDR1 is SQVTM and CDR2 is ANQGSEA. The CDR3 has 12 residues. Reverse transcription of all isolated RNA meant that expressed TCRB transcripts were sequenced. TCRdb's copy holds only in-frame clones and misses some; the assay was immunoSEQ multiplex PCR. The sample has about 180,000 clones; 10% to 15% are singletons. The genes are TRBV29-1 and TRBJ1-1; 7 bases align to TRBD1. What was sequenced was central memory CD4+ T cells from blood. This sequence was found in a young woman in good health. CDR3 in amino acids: CSVATGDTEAFF. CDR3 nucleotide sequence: TGCAGCGTAGCAACAGGGGACACTGAAGCTTTCTTT. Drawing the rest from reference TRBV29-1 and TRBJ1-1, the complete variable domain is SAVISQKPSRDICQRGTSLTIQCQVDSQVTMMFWYRQQPGQSLTLIATANQGSEATYESGFVIDKFPISRPNLTFSTLTVSNMSPEDSSIYLCSVATGDTEAFFGQGTRLTVV.